This TCR beta chain is from a study of CD8 T cells in ankylosing spondylitis. Study-level findings and limits: Some of the motif variants had earlier been found in reactive arthritis patients' fluid and blood. Disease-linked clones displayed a CD8+ phenotype and appeared relatively rarely in peripheral blood.

Germline CDR1 SNHLY, CDR2 FYNNEI. V shed 7 bases and J 7 bases; nucleotides not matched to a gene: 13. The CDR3 has 15 residues. Concerning this clonotype: The target antigen is unknown.

Scientists made TCR beta libraries using quantitative 5'-RACE with molecular barcodes. A single record per CDR3 protein comes from TCRdb applying MiXCR to the 5' RACE reads. This sample has just under 350,000 distinct CDR3 sequences; roughly 14% occur once, and the top ten carry 0.9% to 1.2%. Sequences were obtained from blood, either unsorted or a sorted T cell fraction (not recorded which). This chain joins TRBV2 and TRBJ2-3, with 8 bases matching TRBD2. The clonotype was recovered from a male donor with ankylosing spondylitis or in good health (not recorded which). In DNA, the CDR3 is TGTGCCAGCACACGGGCGGGGGGCTATCTGAATACGCAGTATTTT. Translated, it gives CASTRAGGYLNTQYF.